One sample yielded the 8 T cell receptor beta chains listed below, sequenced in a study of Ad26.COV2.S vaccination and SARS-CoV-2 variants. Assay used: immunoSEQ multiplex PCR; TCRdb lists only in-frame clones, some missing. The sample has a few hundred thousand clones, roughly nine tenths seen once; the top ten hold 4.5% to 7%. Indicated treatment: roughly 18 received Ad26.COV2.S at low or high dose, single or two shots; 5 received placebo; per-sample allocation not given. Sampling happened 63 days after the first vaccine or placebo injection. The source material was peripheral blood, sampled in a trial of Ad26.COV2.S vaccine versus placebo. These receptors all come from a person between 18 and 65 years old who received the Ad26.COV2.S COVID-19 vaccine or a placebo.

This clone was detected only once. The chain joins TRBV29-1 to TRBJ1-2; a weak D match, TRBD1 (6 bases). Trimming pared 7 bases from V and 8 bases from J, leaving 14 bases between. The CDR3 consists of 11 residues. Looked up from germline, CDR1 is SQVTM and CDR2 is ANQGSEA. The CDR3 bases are TGCAGCGCCGGAGGGGGTATCGGCTACACCTTC. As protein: CSAGGGIGYTF.

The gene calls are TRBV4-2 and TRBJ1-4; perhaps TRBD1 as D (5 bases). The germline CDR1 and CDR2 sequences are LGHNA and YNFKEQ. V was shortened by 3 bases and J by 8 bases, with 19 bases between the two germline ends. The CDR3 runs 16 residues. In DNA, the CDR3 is TGTGCCAGCAGCCAGGTGGGGACCGAACGATCAGAAAAACTGTTTTTT. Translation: CASSQVGTERSEKLFF.

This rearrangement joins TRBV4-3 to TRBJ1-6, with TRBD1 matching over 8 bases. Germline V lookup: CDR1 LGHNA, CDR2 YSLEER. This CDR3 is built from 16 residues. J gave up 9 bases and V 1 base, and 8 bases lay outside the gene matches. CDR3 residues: CASSQVVGQGASPLHF. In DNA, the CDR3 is TGCGCCAGCAGCCAAGTGGTAGGACAGGGTGCTTCACCCCTCCACTTT.

CDR3: CASSLVAGSGNTIYF. CDR3 DNA: TGTGCCAGCAGCTTAGTTGCAGGCTCTGGAAACACCATATATTTT. This rearrangement joins TRBV7-9 to TRBJ1-3, with no clear D. Germline-derived CDR1 and CDR2 are SEHNR and FQNEAQ (reference sequence). The CDR3 has 15 amino acids. Trimming shortened V by 1 base and J by 0 bases, and 7 bases separated the two germline ends.

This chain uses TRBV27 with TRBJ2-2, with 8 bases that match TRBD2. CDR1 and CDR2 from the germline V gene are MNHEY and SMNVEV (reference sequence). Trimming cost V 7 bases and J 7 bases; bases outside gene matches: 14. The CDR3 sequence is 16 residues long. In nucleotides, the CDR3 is TGTGCCAGCAAGGGTGGAAGCGGGAGATATATCGGGGAGCTGTTTTTT. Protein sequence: CASKGGSGRYIGELFF.

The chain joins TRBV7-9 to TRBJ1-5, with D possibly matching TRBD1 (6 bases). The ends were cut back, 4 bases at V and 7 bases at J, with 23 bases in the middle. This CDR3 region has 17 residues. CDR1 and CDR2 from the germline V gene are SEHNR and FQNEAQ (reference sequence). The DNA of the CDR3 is TGTGCCAGCAGCTCAACACTAGGCTCAGGGGAGAGGCAGCCCCAGCATTTT. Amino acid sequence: CASSSTLGSGERQPQHF.

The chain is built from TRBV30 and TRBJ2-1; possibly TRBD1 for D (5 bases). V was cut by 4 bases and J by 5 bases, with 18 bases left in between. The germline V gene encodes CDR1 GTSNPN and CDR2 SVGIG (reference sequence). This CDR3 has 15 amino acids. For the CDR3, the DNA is TGTGCCTGGATAATCCTAGATGGGGCAAACAATGAGCAGTTCTTC. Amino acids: CAWIILDGANNEQFF.

In nucleotides, the CDR3 is TGCAGCCCAAAACTAGCGGGAGGACAAGATCAAGAGACCCAGTACTTC. Amino acid sequence: CSPKLAGGQDQETQYF. V is TRBV29-1 and J is TRBJ2-5; 12 bases agree with TRBD2. The germline V gene has CDR1 SQVTM and CDR2 ANQGSEA. This CDR3 has 16 residues. The ends lost 8 bases at V and 2 bases at J; junction bases unmatched: 12.